This T cell receptor (beta chain) came from a study of blood T cells in healthy people across ages. In its sample, this clonotype was seen a few times. This clone may be a read error of a much larger clone one base away. The donors, healthy Caucasians from Russia, were aged about 6 to 95. Primed by a sample-barcoded 5' primer and a J-beta primer mix, a second PCR proceeded for 7 to 11 cycles. Each cDNA molecule, via a template-switch adaptor with 12 random nucleotides, was tagged. Using its own MiXCR run on the 5' RACE reads, TCRdb lists one record per CDR3 protein. This table holds hundreds of thousands of distinct CDR3 sequences, roughly 30% found once. Germline values: CDR1 SGHTA, CDR2 FQGNSA. The CDR3 sequence is 13 residues long. Trimming removed 5 bases from V and 8 bases from J; junction bases left unmatched: 8.

The sample consisted of blood. The chain couples TRBV7-2 to TRBJ2-7, with 8 bases matching TRBD2. This clonotype was obtained from a woman of 80 years or more in good health. CDR3 amino acids: CASSPPGGVKQYF. CDR3 DNA sequence: TGTGCCAGCAGCCCCCCGGGGGGGGTGAAGCAGTACTTC.